This TCR beta chain was documented in a study of cytomegalovirus exposure and HLA in healthy donors. Broader study findings: The study designated 150 or so TCR beta chains cytomegalovirus-associated.

The PCR contained 60 Vbeta and 13 Jbeta primers. TCRdb's copy holds only in-frame clones and misses some; the assay was immunoSEQ multiplex PCR. The table has 150,000 to 200,000 clones, about 77% seen once; the top ten hold 1.3%. Regarding this clone: The antigen remains undetermined.

The germline V gene encodes CDR1 SGHTA and CDR2 FQGNSA. The CDR3 has 15 amino acids. Trimming at V came to 2 bases and at J to 3 bases, leaving 4 bases not matched to a gene. This sequence joins TRBV7-2 and TRBJ2-1, with 7 bases aligning to TRBD1. The specimen was PBMCs. This TCR was sampled from a young man in good health and CMV-seronegative. CDR3 protein: CASSLITGVYNEQFF. The CDR3 bases are TGTGCCAGCAGCTTAATTACAGGGGTCTACAATGAGCAGTTCTTC.